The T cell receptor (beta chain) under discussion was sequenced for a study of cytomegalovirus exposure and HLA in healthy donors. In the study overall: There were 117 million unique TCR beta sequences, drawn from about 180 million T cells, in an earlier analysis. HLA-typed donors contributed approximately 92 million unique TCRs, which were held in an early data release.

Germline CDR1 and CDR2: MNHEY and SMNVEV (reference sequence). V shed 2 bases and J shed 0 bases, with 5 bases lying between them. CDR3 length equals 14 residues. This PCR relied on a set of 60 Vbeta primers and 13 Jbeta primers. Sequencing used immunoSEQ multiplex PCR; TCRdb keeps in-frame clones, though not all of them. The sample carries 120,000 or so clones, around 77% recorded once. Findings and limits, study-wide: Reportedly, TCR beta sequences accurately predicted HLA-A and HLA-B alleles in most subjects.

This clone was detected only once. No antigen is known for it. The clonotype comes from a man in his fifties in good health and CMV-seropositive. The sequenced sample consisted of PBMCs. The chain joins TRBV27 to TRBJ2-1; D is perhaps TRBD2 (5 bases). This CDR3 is CASSLGSSYNEQFF. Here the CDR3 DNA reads TGTGCCAGCAGTTTAGGGAGCTCCTACAATGAGCAGTTCTTC.